This T cell receptor beta chain was sequenced for a study of blood T cell repertoires in COVID-19. Study in general: Researchers got acute and convalescent COVID-19 samples from the United States, Italy and Spain. PBMCs, B-cell-depleted T cells, or T cells provided the cDNA or gDNA that made up the material.

The CDR3 is made up of 14 amino acids. V shed 4 bases, J shed 9 bases, and the junction held 6 bases outside the gene matches. The V gene's germline CDR1 is SGHKS and CDR2 YYEKEE (reference sequence). Per the original data handling: Estimation of nucleated cell counts relied on the amplification of reference gene primers. Assay: immunoSEQ multiplex PCR; the TCRdb copy retains only in-frame clones and omits some. The V and J calls and the clone size are those of that table, but D and trimming were determined from the DNA. The sample shows approximately 82,000 clones, around four fifths of them seen only once.

The receptor was isolated from a woman between 65 and 79 years old with active or convalescent COVID-19. The chain uses TRBV5-5 and TRBJ1-3; TRBD1 matches 11 bases. Sequencing input: peripheral blood. The CDR3 bases are TGTGCCAGCAGCCCGGACAGGGGGCAGAGCACCATATATTTT. It codes for CASSPDRGQSTIYF.